A selection of T cell receptor beta chains follows, all from one sample in a study of shared T cell receptors in the human thymus. Libraries were prepared by immunoSEQ multiplex PCR; TCRdb keeps only in-frame clonotypes and omits some of them. This table holds 700,000 to 750,000 clones, around 85% found once. This sample also appeared in a second study, on human thymus T cells.

The sample taken for sequencing was thymocytes. The receptors originated from a girl in the first two years of life with a congenital heart defect. Both conserved end residues are part of each CDR3. The order of the fields is D gene, V gene, clone size, J gene, CDR3 DNA, CDR3 protein. The D gene is left open where the match is weak. Where a row states a size, it is once, few, many or the class of an expanded clone; other rows omit it.

D gene: NA
V gene: TRBV28
clone size: NA
J gene: TRBJ1-4
CDR3 DNA: TGTGCCAGCAGACGACAGGCTCCTAATGAAAAACTGTTTTTT
CDR3 protein: CASRRQAPNEKLFF

D gene: TRBD1
V gene: TRBV7-9
clone size: NA
J gene: TRBJ2-4
CDR3 DNA: TGTGCCAGCAGCCGGCGGACAGGTGGTGGAAACATTCAGTACTTC
CDR3 protein: CASSRRTGGGNIQYF

D gene: TRBD1
V gene: TRBV14
clone size: few
J gene: TRBJ1-6
CDR3 DNA: TGTGCCAGCAGCCGAGAAGAAGACAGGGTTAATTCACCCCTCCACTTT
CDR3 protein: CASSREEDRVNSPLHF

D gene: NA
V gene: TRBV2
clone size: NA
J gene: TRBJ2-3
CDR3 DNA: TGTGCCAGCAGTGAAGTCTGCGAGCGGCTTCTAACAGATACGCAGTATTTT
CDR3 protein: CASSEVCERLLTDTQYF

D gene: NA
V gene: TRBV9
clone size: NA
J gene: TRBJ1-2
CDR3 DNA: TGTGCCAGCAGCGTATCCCAGGGAGGGGGGAACTATGGCTACACCTTC
CDR3 protein: CASSVSQGGGNYGYTF

D gene: NA
V gene: TRBV19
clone size: NA
J gene: TRBJ2-2
CDR3 DNA: TGTGCCAGTAGTTCACCTTCCAGGGGTGGCCGGAACACCGGGGAGCTGTTTTTT
CDR3 protein: CASSSPSRGGRNTGELFF

D gene: TRBD1
V gene: TRBV7-2
clone size: NA
J gene: TRBJ2-1
CDR3 DNA: TGTGCCAGCAGCAACTTACGACAGGGGGGAGGGAATGAGCAGTTCTTC
CDR3 protein: CASSNLRQGGGNEQFF

D gene: NA
V gene: TRBV25-1
clone size: NA
J gene: TRBJ1-1
CDR3 DNA: TGTGCCAGCAGTGAACGGATCCTTGTGGGAGACCAGAAGCTTTTCTTT
CDR3 protein: CASSERILVGDQKLFF

D gene: TRBD1
V gene: TRBV5-6
clone size: few
J gene: TRBJ1-5
CDR3 DNA: TGTGCCAGCAGCCGAAGAGACAGGGGGTATCAGCCCCAGCATTTT
CDR3 protein: CASSRRDRGYQPQHF

D gene: NA
V gene: TRBV27
clone size: NA
J gene: TRBJ2-1
CDR3 DNA: TGTGCCAGTAGTGCTGGCCCCGCGGCAAATCCATACAATGAGCAGTTCTTC
CDR3 protein: CASSAGPAANPYNEQFF

D gene: NA
V gene: TRBV10-1
clone size: NA
J gene: TRBJ1-1
CDR3 DNA: TGCGCCAGCAGCGGCGGGAACACTGAAGCTTTCTTT
CDR3 protein: CASSGGNTEAFF

D gene: NA
V gene: TRBV5-1
clone size: NA
J gene: TRBJ1-1
CDR3 DNA: TGCGCCAGCGCCTGGGGGGGCCGGAACACTGAAGCTTTCTTT
CDR3 protein: CASAWGGRNTEAFF

D gene: NA
V gene: TRBV7-7
clone size: NA
J gene: TRBJ2-2
CDR3 DNA: TGTGCCAGCAGCCCATTGGGGGACAACAACACCGGGGAGCTGTTTTTT
CDR3 protein: CASSPLGDNNTGELFF

D gene: TRBD1
V gene: TRBV27
clone size: NA
J gene: TRBJ2-7
CDR3 DNA: TGTGCCAGCAGTTTCTCGGACAGGGACGAGCAGTACTTC
CDR3 protein: CASSFSDRDEQYF

D gene: NA
V gene: TRBV7-9
clone size: few
J gene: TRBJ1-4
CDR3 DNA: TGTGCCAGCAGCTCAGGGGAATATAAGGGCACAACTAATGAAAAACTGTTTTTT
CDR3 protein: CASSSGEYKGTTNEKLFF

D gene: TRBD1
V gene: TRBV6-1
clone size: NA
J gene: TRBJ2-3
CDR3 DNA: TGTGCCAGCAGTGATAGGGACAGGGGGCCAGATACGCAGTATTTT
CDR3 protein: CASSDRDRGPDTQYF

D gene: NA
V gene: TRBV7-8
clone size: NA
J gene: TRBJ1-5
CDR3 DNA: TGTGCCAGCAGCTTAGGACGGGGTCAGCCCCAGCATTTT
CDR3 protein: CASSLGRGQPQHF

D gene: NA
V gene: TRBV27
clone size: NA
J gene: TRBJ2-3
CDR3 DNA: TGTGCCAGCAGCAGCGCGCGAAGACCTGGCACAGATACGCAGTATTTT
CDR3 protein: CASSSARRPGTDTQYF

D gene: NA
V gene: TRBV20-1
clone size: NA
J gene: TRBJ1-6
CDR3 DNA: TGCAGTCCCCCGAGCTATTCACCCCTCCACTTT
CDR3 protein: CSPPSYSPLHF

D gene: TRBD2
V gene: TRBV5-6
clone size: NA
J gene: TRBJ2-5
CDR3 DNA: TGTGCCAGCAGCTTGGCCGGGGGGGAAGAGACCCAGTACTTC
CDR3 protein: CASSLAGGEETQYF

D gene: TRBD1
V gene: TRBV9
clone size: NA
J gene: TRBJ1-4
CDR3 DNA: TGTGCCAGCAGCGTCAACAGGGGAACTAATGAAAAACTGTTTTTT
CDR3 protein: CASSVNRGTNEKLFF

D gene: NA
V gene: TRBV5-1
clone size: NA
J gene: TRBJ2-7
CDR3 DNA: TGCGCCAGCAGCTCTTACCTAGCCGGGGAGCAGTACTTC
CDR3 protein: CASSSYLAGEQYF

D gene: TRBD1
V gene: TRBV9
clone size: NA
J gene: TRBJ1-3
CDR3 DNA: TGTGCCAGCAGCCCACGACAGGGGCCAAACAACGGAAACACCATATATTTT
CDR3 protein: CASSPRQGPNNGNTIYF

D gene: NA
V gene: TRBV27
clone size: NA
J gene: TRBJ1-1
CDR3 DNA: TGTGCCAGCAGTTTATTAAACCCGGAGACTGAAGCTTTCTTT
CDR3 protein: CASSLLNPETEAFF

D gene: TRBD1
V gene: TRBV6-5
clone size: NA
J gene: TRBJ1-2
CDR3 DNA: TGTGCCAGCAGTTACTCCAGACAGGGGGGATCTGGCTACACCTTC
CDR3 protein: CASSYSRQGGSGYTF

D gene: TRBD1
V gene: TRBV5-1
clone size: NA
J gene: TRBJ2-5
CDR3 DNA: TGCGCCAGCAGCTTGGTAAAGGGGGCCAAACGCTGGCCGACAAAAGAGACCCAGTACTTC
CDR3 protein: CASSLVKGAKRWPTKETQYF

D gene: NA
V gene: TRBV7-9
clone size: few
J gene: TRBJ2-1
CDR3 DNA: TGTGCCAGCAGCTTACTAGATTACAATGAGCAGTTCTTC
CDR3 protein: CASSLLDYNEQFF

D gene: TRBD2
V gene: TRBV10-3
clone size: NA
J gene: TRBJ2-1
CDR3 DNA: TGTGCCATCAGCTGGAGGGGACTAGCGGTCAATGAGCAGTTCTTC
CDR3 protein: CAISWRGLAVNEQFF

D gene: TRBD1
V gene: TRBV11-2
clone size: NA
J gene: TRBJ2-2
CDR3 DNA: TGTGCCAGCAGTCCCGGGACAGGGGGTTTCGGGGAGCTGTTTTTT
CDR3 protein: CASSPGTGGFGELFF

D gene: NA
V gene: TRBV19
clone size: NA
J gene: TRBJ1-5
CDR3 DNA: TGTGCCAGTAGGCAGGGGAGCAATCAGCCCCAGCATTTT
CDR3 protein: CASRQGSNQPQHF

D gene: NA
V gene: TRBV27
clone size: NA
J gene: TRBJ2-2
CDR3 DNA: TGTGCCAGCAGTACGCTGCAGGGTAGAGCCCACACCCGGGAGCTGTTTTTT
CDR3 protein: CASSTLQGRAHTRELFF

D gene: NA
V gene: TRBV6-5
clone size: once
J gene: TRBJ1-2
CDR3 DNA: TGTGCCAGCAGTTCTGGGTCGACTTGGATGGACACCTTC
CDR3 protein: CASSSGSTWMDTF

D gene: NA
V gene: TRBV5-1
clone size: NA
J gene: TRBJ2-1
CDR3 DNA: TGCGCCAGCAGCTATAGGACAGCCCAGGGATCCTACAATGAGCAGTTCTTC
CDR3 protein: CASSYRTAQGSYNEQFF

D gene: NA
V gene: TRBV14
clone size: NA
J gene: TRBJ2-5
CDR3 DNA: TGTGCCAGCAGCCAAGATCGTGAGGACTGGTGGGCCCAGTACTTC
CDR3 protein: CASSQDREDWWAQYF

D gene: NA
V gene: TRBV28
clone size: NA
J gene: TRBJ1-5
CDR3 DNA: TGTGCCAGCAGTTTGTATAAGGCGGGGTACCAGCCCCAGCATTTT
CDR3 protein: CASSLYKAGYQPQHF

D gene: TRBD1
V gene: TRBV7-8
clone size: NA
J gene: TRBJ1-5
CDR3 DNA: TGTGCCAGCAGCTGGGGACAGGGATATCAGCCCCAGCATTTT
CDR3 protein: CASSWGQGYQPQHF

D gene: TRBD2
V gene: TRBV18
clone size: NA
J gene: TRBJ2-7
CDR3 DNA: TGTGCCAGCTCACCCACCGGGGGGGGCAGCTCCTACGAGCAGTACTTC
CDR3 protein: CASSPTGGGSSYEQYF

D gene: NA
V gene: TRBV15
clone size: few
J gene: TRBJ2-1
CDR3 DNA: TGTGCCACCAGCACAACAGGGAGCCAGTCTTCTAAAAGCTCCTACAATGAGCAGTTCTTC
CDR3 protein: CATSTTGSQSSKSSYNEQFF

D gene: NA
V gene: TRBV5-6
clone size: NA
J gene: TRBJ2-1
CDR3 DNA: TGTGCCAGCAGCTTAACGGACAGCTACAATGAGCAGTTCTTC
CDR3 protein: CASSLTDSYNEQFF

D gene: NA
V gene: TRBV27
clone size: few
J gene: TRBJ2-6
CDR3 DNA: TGTGCCAGCAGGCGTCAGGGGGGACCTGGGGCCAACGTCCTGACTTTC
CDR3 protein: CASRRQGGPGANVLTF

D gene: NA
V gene: TRBV28
clone size: NA
J gene: TRBJ2-1
CDR3 DNA: TGTGCCAGCAGTTTATTCAGATACAATGAGCAGTTCTTC
CDR3 protein: CASSLFRYNEQFF

D gene: NA
V gene: TRBV5-1
clone size: NA
J gene: TRBJ1-6
CDR3 DNA: TGCGCCAGCAGCGGGGGACTGTCCTATAATTCCCCCCTCCACTTT
CDR3 protein: CASSGGLSYNSPLHF

D gene: NA
V gene: TRBV6-1
clone size: NA
J gene: TRBJ2-2
CDR3 DNA: TGTGCCAGCAGTGGCGGGACTTCTTTCACCGGGGAGCTGTTTTTT
CDR3 protein: CASSGGTSFTGELFF

D gene: NA
V gene: TRBV5-1
clone size: NA
J gene: TRBJ1-6
CDR3 DNA: TGCGCCAGCAGCTTGCATTTGGGGGGACTCTATAATTCACCCCTCCACTTT
CDR3 protein: CASSLHLGGLYNSPLHF

D gene: TRBD1
V gene: TRBV25-1
clone size: NA
J gene: TRBJ1-1
CDR3 DNA: TGTCCTATCTGGATGGGGGGACAGGGGGCGTTCGCTGAAGCTTTCTTT
CDR3 protein: CPIWMGGQGAFAEAFF

D gene: NA
V gene: TRBV2
clone size: NA
J gene: TRBJ1-6
CDR3 DNA: TGTGCCAGCAGGGACAACAAAAATTCACCCCTCCACTTT
CDR3 protein: CASRDNKNSPLHF

D gene: NA
V gene: TRBV27
clone size: NA
J gene: TRBJ1-6
CDR3 DNA: TGTGCCAGCAGTACCCCGGGAGGGTATAATTCACCCCTCCACTTT
CDR3 protein: CASSTPGGYNSPLHF

D gene: NA
V gene: TRBV7-8
clone size: NA
J gene: TRBJ1-1
CDR3 DNA: TGTGCCGGCAGAGATATCCGGAGCCGGGGCACTGAAGCTTTCTTT
CDR3 protein: CAGRDIRSRGTEAFF

D gene: NA
V gene: TRBV13
clone size: NA
J gene: TRBJ2-3
CDR3 DNA: TGTGCCAGCAGCGGCTGGGGGGAGAAGGGCACAGATACGCAGTATTTT
CDR3 protein: CASSGWGEKGTDTQYF

D gene: TRBD1
V gene: TRBV27
clone size: NA
J gene: TRBJ1-2
CDR3 DNA: TGTGCCAGCACCGGACAGGGGGGTGGCTACACCTTC
CDR3 protein: CASTGQGGGYTF

D gene: TRBD1
V gene: TRBV10-2
clone size: NA
J gene: TRBJ1-1
CDR3 DNA: TGCGCCATTACACTCCCGGGACAGGAGAACACTGAAGCTTTCTTT
CDR3 protein: CAITLPGQENTEAFF

D gene: TRBD2
V gene: TRBV11-2
clone size: NA
J gene: TRBJ2-7
CDR3 DNA: TGTGCCAGCAGCTATAGGAGCGGGGTTTACGAGCAGTACTTC
CDR3 protein: CASSYRSGVYEQYF

D gene: NA
V gene: TRBV30
clone size: NA
J gene: TRBJ1-4
CDR3 DNA: TGTGCCTGGGCCAGTGTTAGCAAAAATGAAAAACTGTTTTTT
CDR3 protein: CAWASVSKNEKLFF